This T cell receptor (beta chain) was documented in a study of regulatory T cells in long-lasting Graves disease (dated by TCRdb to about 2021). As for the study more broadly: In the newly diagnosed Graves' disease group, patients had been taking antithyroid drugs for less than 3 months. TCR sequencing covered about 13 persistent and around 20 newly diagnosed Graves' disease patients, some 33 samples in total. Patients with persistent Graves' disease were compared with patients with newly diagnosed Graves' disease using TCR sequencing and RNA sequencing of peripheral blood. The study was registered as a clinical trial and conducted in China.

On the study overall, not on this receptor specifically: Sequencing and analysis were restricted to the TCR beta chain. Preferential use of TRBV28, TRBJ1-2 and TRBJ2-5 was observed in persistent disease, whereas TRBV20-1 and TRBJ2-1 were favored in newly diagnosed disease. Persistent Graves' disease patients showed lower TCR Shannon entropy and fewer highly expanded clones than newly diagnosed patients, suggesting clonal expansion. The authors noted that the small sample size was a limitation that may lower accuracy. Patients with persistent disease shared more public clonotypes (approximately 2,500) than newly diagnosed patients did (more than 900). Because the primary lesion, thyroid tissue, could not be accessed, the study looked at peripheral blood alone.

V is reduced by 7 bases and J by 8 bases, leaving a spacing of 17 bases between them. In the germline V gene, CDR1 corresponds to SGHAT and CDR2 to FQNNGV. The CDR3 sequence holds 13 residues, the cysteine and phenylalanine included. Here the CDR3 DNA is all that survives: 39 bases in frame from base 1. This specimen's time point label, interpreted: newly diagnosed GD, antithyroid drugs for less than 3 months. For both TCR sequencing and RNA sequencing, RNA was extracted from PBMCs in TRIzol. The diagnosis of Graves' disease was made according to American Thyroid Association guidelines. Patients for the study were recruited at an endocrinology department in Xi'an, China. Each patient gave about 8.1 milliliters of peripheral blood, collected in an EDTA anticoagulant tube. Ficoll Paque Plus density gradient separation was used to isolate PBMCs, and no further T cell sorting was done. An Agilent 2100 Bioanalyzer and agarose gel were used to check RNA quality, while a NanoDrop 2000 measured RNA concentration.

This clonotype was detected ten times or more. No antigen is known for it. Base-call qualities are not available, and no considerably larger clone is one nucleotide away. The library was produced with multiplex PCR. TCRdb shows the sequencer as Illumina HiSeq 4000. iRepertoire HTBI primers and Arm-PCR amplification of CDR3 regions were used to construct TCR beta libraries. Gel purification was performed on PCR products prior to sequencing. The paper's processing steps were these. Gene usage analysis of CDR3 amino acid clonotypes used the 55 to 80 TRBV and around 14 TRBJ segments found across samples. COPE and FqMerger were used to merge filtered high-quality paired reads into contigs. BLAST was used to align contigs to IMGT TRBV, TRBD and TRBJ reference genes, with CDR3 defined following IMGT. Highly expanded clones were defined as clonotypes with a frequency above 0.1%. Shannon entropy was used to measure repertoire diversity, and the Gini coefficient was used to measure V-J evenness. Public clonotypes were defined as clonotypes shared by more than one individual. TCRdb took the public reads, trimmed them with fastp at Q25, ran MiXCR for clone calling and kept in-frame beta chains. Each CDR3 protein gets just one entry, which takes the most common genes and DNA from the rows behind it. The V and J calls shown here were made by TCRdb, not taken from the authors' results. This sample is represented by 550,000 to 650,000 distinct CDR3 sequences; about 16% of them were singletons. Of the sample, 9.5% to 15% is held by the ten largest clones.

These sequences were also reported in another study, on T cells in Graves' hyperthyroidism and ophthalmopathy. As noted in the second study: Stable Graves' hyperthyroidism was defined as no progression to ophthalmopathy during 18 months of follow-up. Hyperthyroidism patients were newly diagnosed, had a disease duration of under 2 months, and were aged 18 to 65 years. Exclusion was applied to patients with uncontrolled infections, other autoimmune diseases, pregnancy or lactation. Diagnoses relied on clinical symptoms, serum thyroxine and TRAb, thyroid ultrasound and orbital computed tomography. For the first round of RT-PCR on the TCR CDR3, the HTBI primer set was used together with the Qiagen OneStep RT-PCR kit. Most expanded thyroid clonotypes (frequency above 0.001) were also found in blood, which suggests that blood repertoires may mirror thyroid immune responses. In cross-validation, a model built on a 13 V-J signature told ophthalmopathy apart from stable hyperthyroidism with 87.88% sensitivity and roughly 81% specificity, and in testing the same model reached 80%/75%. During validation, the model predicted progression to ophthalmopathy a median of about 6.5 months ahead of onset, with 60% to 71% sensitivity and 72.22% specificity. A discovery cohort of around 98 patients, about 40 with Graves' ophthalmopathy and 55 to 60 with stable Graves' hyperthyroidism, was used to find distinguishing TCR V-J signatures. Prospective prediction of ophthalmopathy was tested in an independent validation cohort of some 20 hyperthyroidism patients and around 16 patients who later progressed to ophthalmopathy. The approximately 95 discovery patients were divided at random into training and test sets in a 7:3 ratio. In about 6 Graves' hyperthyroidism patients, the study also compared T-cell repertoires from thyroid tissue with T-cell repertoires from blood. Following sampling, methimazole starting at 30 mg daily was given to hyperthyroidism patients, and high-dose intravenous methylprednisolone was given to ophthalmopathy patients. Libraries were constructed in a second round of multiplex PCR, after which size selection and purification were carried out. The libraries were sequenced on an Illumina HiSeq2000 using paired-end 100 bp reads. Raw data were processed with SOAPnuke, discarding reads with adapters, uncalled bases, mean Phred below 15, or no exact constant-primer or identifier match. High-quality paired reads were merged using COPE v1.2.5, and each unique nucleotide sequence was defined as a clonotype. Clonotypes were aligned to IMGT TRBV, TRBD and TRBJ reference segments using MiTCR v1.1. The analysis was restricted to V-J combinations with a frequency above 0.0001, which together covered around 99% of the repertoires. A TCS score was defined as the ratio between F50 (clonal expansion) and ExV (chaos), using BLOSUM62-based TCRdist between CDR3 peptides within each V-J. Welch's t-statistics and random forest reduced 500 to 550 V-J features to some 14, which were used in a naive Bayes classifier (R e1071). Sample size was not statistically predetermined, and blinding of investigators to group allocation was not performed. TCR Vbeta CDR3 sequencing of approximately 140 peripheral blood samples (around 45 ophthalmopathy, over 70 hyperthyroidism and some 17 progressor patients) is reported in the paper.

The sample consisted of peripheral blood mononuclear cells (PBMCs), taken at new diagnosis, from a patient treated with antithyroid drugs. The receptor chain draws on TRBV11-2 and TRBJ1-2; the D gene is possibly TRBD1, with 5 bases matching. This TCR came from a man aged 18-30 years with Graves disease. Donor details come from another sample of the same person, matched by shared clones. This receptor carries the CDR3 CASTSLQVAGYTF. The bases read TGTGCCAGCACCAGCCTACAGGTGGCCGGCTACACCTTC.